This entry features one TCR beta chain sequence. There are 12 residues in the CDR3. The V end lost 0 bases, the J end lost 6 bases, and 5 bases lay between the germline ends. Germline lookup yields CDR1 SGHDN and CDR2 FVKESK. These data are taken from a study of T cell changes during pregnancy in multiple sclerosis. Generated by immunoSEQ multiplex PCR, the TCRdb table keeps only in-frame clones and is missing some. This table holds about 56,000 clones, about 83% found once. Sample: peripheral blood from another person, used as feeder cells. This TCR derives from a human donor whose cells served as feeder cells for cultures in a pregnancy study. This chain links TRBV14 with TRBJ1-1, with D unresolved. CDR3 bases: TGTGCCAGCAGCCAAGAGGTAGCTGAAGCTTTCTTT. It codes for CASSQEVAEAFF. Variable domain in full (rest from reference TRBV14 and TRBJ1-1): EAGVTQFPSHSVIEKGQTVTLRCDPISGHDNLYWYRRVMGKEIKFLLHFVKESKQDESGMPNNRFLAERTGGTYSTLKVQPAELEDSGVYFCASSQEVAEAFFGQGTRLTVV.